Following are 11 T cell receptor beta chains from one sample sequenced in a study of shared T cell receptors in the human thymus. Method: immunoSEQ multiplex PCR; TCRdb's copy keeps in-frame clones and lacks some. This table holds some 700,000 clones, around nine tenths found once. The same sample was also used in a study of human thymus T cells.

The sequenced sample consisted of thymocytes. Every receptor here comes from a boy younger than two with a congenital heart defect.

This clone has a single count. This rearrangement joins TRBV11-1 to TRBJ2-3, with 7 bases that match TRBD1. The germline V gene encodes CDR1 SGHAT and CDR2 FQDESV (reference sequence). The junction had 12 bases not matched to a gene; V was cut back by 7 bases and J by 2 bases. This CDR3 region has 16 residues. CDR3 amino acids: CASKGKGTDFTDTQYF. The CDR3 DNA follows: TGTGCCAGCAAGGGAAAGGGGACAGATTTCACAGATACGCAGTATTTT.

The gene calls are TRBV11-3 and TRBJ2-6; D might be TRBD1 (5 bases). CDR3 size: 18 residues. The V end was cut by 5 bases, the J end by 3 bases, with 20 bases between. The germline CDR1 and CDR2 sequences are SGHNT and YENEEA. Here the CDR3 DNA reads TGTGCCAGCAGCGCCCCGTTGCAGGGTCGAAGTGGGGCCAACGTCCTGACTTTC. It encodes CASSAPLQGRSGANVLTF.

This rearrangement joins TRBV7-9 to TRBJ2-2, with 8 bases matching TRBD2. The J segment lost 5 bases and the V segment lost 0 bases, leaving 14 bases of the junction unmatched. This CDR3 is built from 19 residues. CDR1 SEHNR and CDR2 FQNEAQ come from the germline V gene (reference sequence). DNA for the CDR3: TGTGCCAGCAGCTTAGCCCTAACGGGGGCGGGAGGCACAACCGGGGAGCTGTTTTTT. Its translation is CASSLALTGAGGTTGELFF.

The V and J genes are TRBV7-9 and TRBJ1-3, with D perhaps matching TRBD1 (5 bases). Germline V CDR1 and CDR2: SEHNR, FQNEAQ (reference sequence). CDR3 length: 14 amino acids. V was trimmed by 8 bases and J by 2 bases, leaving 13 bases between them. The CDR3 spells CASVYGGPGNTIYF. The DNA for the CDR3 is TGTGCCAGCGTTTACGGGGGACCTGGAAACACCATATATTTT.

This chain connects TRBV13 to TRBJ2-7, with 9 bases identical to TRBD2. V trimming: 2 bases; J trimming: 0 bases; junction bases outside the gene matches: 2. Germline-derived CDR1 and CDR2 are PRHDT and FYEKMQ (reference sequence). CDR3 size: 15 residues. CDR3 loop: CASSLLLAGSYEQYF. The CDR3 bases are TGTGCCAGCAGCTTATTACTAGCGGGCTCCTACGAGCAGTACTTC.

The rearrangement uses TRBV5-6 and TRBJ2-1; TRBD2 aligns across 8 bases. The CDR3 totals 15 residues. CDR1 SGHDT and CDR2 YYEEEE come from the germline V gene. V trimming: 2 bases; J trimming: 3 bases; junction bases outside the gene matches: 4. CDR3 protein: CASSLSGSFYNEQFF. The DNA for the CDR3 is TGTGCCAGCAGCTTAAGCGGGAGTTTCTACAATGAGCAGTTCTTC.

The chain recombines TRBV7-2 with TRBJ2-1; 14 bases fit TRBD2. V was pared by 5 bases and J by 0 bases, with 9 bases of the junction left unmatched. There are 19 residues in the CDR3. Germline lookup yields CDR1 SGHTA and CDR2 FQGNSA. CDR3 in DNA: TGTGCCAGCAGCGTCCCGGGACTAGCGGGAGATTTCTCCTACAATGAGCAGTTCTTC. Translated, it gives CASSVPGLAGDFSYNEQFF.

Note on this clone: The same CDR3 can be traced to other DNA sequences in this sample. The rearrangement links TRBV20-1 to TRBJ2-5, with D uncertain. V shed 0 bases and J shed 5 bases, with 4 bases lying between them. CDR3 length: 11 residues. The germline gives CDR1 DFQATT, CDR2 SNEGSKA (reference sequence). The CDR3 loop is CSARERETQYF. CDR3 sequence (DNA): TGCAGTGCTAGAGAGCGCGAGACCCAGTACTTC.

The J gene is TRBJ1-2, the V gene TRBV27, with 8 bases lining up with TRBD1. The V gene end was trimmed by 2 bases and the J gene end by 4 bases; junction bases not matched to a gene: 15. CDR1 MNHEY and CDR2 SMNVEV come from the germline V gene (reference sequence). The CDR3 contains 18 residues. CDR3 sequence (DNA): TGTGCCAGCAGTTTAATAGGCCTGGACAGGGCCCCATCCTATGGCTACACCTTC. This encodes CASSLIGLDRAPSYGYTF.

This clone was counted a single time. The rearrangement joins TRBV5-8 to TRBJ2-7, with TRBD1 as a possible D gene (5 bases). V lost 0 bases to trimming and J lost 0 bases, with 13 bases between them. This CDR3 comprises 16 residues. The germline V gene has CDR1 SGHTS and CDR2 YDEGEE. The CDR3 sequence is CASSLARTRISYEQYF. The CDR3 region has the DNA TGTGCCAGCAGCTTGGCCCGGACACGAATCTCCTACGAGCAGTACTTC.

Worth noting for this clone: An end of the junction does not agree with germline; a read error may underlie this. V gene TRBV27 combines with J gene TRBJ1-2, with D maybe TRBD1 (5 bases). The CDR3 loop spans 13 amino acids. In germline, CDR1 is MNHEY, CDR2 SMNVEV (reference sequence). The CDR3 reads CASSLGPNHGYTF. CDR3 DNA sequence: TGTGCCAGCAGTTTGGGGCCTAACCATGGCTACACCTTC.